The 31 T cell receptor beta chains reported below all come from one sample, sequenced in a study of human T cells and chemical hapten exposure. Via MiXCR, TCRdb re-called the RACE reads, giving one row per CDR3 protein. The sample records 200,000 to 300,000 distinct CDR3 sequences, about 9.4% being singletons. Time point here: pre-sensitization, week 0. Treatment in this sample: therapeutic diphenylcyclopropenone sensitization with weekly scalp DPC. The sequenced sample was whole blood, obtained in connection with sensitization to the hapten diphenylcyclopropenone (DPC). The source is a woman aged 40-49 years with alopecia areata. Some clones in this sample may be carry-over from other donors' samples.

This clonotype came up many times. The CDR3 DNA is TGCAGCGCTTCACCAGGCACAGGCACCGGGGAGCTGTTTTTT. Its translation: CSASPGTGTGELFF. The rearrangement uses TRBV29-1 and TRBJ2-2; D might be TRBD1 (5 bases). The germline V and J ends were trimmed by 7 bases and 4 bases, with 16 bases remaining between them. Germline CDR1 and CDR2: SQVTM and ANQGSEA. The CDR3 is 14 residues long.

There are a few counts of this clonotype. The chain joins TRBV12-3 or TRBV12-4 to TRBJ1-5, with unresolved D. This CDR3 contains 14 residues. V was shortened by 3 bases and J by 7 bases, with 13 bases between the two germline ends. The CDR3 region has the DNA TGTGCCAGCAGTTTTGAGGGCGCGGGACAGCCCCAGCATTTT. This encodes CASSFEGAGQPQHF.

This clonotype was counted between two and nine times. The chain joins TRBV28 to TRBJ2-1; no definite D call. V was shortened by 6 bases and J by 9 bases, with 12 bases between the two germline ends. CDR3 length: 12 amino acids. Germline loops: CDR1 MDHEN, CDR2 SYDVKM. CDR3 region: CASRRLVSEQFF. The CDR3 nucleotides are TGTGCCAGCAGACGTCTCGTGAGTGAGCAGTTCTTC.

At least ten counts were recorded for this clonotype. The chain recombines TRBV7-9 with TRBJ1-1; the D is unclear. This CDR3 is 13 amino acids long. The V end lost 5 bases, the J end lost 3 bases, and 10 bases lay between the germline ends. CDR1 and CDR2 (germline): SEHNR, FQNEAQ (reference sequence). The CDR3 reads CASSPIGDTEAFF. The CDR3 DNA reads TGTGCCAGCAGCCCCATCGGGGACACTGAAGCTTTCTTT. The whole variable domain, remainder taken from reference TRBV7-9 and TRBJ1-1, is DTGVSQNPRHKITKRGQNVTFRCDPISEHNRLYWYRQTLGQGPEFLTYFQNEAQLEKSRLLSDRFSAERPKGSFSTLEIQRTEQGDSAMYLCASSPIGDTEAFFGQGTRLTVV.

This clonotype was counted ten times or more. V is TRBV6-1 and J is TRBJ1-1, with D possibly TRBD1 on 5 matching bases. With 7 bases removed from V and 6 bases from J, the gap between germline ends came to 9 bases. Germline V lookup: CDR1 MNHNS, CDR2 SASEGT. There are 11 residues in the CDR3. In DNA form, the CDR3 reads TGTGCCAGCACCCCCAGGGCTGAAGCTTTCTTT. Protein: CASTPRAEAFF.

This clonotype has just a few counts. This CDR3 is CASSLTQGTHEQYF. As DNA, the CDR3 is TGTGCCAGCAGTTTGACACAGGGGACCCACGAGCAGTACTTC. The chain has TRBV27 and TRBJ2-7, with TRBD1 identical over 7 bases. The V gene end was trimmed by 3 bases and the J gene end by 5 bases; junction bases not matched to a gene: 7. Germline loops: CDR1 MNHEY, CDR2 SMNVEV (reference sequence). This CDR3 region has 14 residues.

This clonotype was recorded at least ten times. The rearrangement joins TRBV27 to TRBJ1-6; D is undetermined. This CDR3 is built from 13 residues. Germline loops: CDR1 MNHEY, CDR2 SMNVEV (reference sequence). Trimming left V 7 bases short and J 10 bases short, with 14 bases between. In DNA form, the CDR3 reads TGTGCCAGCACCCCGCTCGAGGGATCACCCCTCCACTTT. Translating gives CASTPLEGSPLHF.

The chain couples TRBV27 to TRBJ1-5, with a tentative D call TRBD1 (6 bases). Trimming shortened V by 4 bases and J by 7 bases, and 11 bases separated the two germline ends. The CDR3 covers 13 residues. Germline CDR1 MNHEY, CDR2 SMNVEV (reference sequence). The CDR3 nucleotides are TGTGCCAGCAGTTCCACCAGGGGCCAGCCCCAGCATTTT. This codes for CASSSTRGQPQHF.

This clonotype was found a few times. This CDR3 is CASSFLNGDTQYF. CDR3 DNA sequence: TGTGCCAGCAGCTTTCTCAACGGAGATACGCAGTATTTT. The genes are TRBV7-9 and TRBJ2-3, with no clear D. V lost 3 bases and J lost 5, with 9 bases in between. The CDR3 runs to 13 residues. Germline V gene sequence: CDR1 SEHNR, CDR2 FQNEAQ (reference sequence).

This chain uses TRBV20-1 with TRBJ2-2; TRBD1 aligns across 9 bases. V dropped 3 bases and J dropped 4; count of bases not matched to a gene: 12. Germline assignment: CDR1 DFQATT and CDR2 SNEGSKA (reference sequence). The CDR3 contains 17 residues. CDR3 loop: CSASLLGDRGGTGELFF. The CDR3 nucleotides read TGCAGTGCTAGTCTTCTGGGAGACAGGGGGGGCACCGGGGAGCTGTTTTTT.

The gene calls are TRBV7-9 and TRBJ2-7; D is unclear. Deletions cut 2 bases from V and 1 base from J, with 15 bases between. The germline CDR1 and CDR2 sequences are SEHNR and FQNEAQ (reference sequence). The length of the CDR3 is 16 residues. CDR3 DNA sequence: TGTGCCAGCAGCTTAAGCCGGGCGGAGTCGTCCTACGAGCAGTACTTC. Protein sequence: CASSLSRAESSYEQYF.

The V and J genes are TRBV6-2 or TRBV6-3 and TRBJ2-2, with D perhaps given as TRBD1 or TRBD2 (6 bases each). The V end was cut by 11 bases, the J end by 0 bases, with 16 bases between. This CDR3 comprises 15 residues. The germline V gene encodes CDR1 MNHEY and CDR2 SVGEGT. Here the CDR3 DNA reads TGTGCCGCGAATACCGGGGGCTCGAACACCGGGGAGCTGTTTTTT. Translated: CAANTGGSNTGELFF.

The rearrangement links TRBV5-1 to TRBJ2-2, with TRBD1 matching 7 bases. The CDR3 has 15 residues. V lost 5 bases and J lost 4; bases outside the gene matches: 8. CDR1 and CDR2 from the germline V gene are SGHRS and YFSETQ. The CDR3 is CASSFRGLSTGELFF. In DNA form, the CDR3 reads TGCGCCAGCAGTTTTAGGGGGCTGAGCACCGGGGAGCTGTTTTTT.

This clonotype was seen a few times. The rearrangement joins TRBV29-1 to TRBJ2-6, with 16 positions matching TRBD2. Germline-derived CDR1 and CDR2 are SQVTM and ANQGSEA. This CDR3 region has 20 residues. After removal of 6 bases from V and 4 bases from J, the junction contained 15 bases not matched to a gene. DNA for the CDR3: TGCAGCGTATACACGGGACTAGCGGGAGGGCCTCTTATCGGGGCCAACGTCCTGACTTTC. Its translation is CSVYTGLAGGPLIGANVLTF.

The chain links TRBV12-3 or TRBV12-4 to TRBJ1-3; the D is unclear. The CDR3 totals 16 residues. With 3 bases removed from V and 0 bases from J, the gap between germline ends came to 12 bases. The CDR3 DNA follows: TGTGCCAGCAGTTTCGAAGGAGGCCGCTCTGGAAACACCATATATTTT. Encoded protein: CASSFEGGRSGNTIYF.

The rearrangement joins TRBV6-6 to TRBJ2-7, with D unclear. The CDR3 runs to 14 residues. V lost 2 bases and J 2 bases, leaving 10 bases between the germline ends. CDR1 and CDR2 from the germline V gene are MNHNY and SVGAGI (reference sequence). CDR3 coding DNA: TGTGCCAGCAGTTACGGTCAGGAAACCTACGAGCAGTACTTC. Translation gives CASSYGQETYEQYF.

This clonotype was counted between two and nine times. The CDR3 is CSAGLRRMNTEAFF. CDR3 nucleotides: TGCAGCGCGGGGTTGAGGAGGATGAACACTGAAGCTTTCTTT. J is TRBJ1-1 and V is TRBV29-1, with D unresolved. The CDR3 is made up of 14 amino acids. V was clipped by 7 bases and J by 0 bases, with 15 bases between them. Germline values: CDR1 SQVTM, CDR2 ANQGSEA.

This clonotype was counted many times. The genes are TRBV27 and TRBJ2-7, with D perhaps matching TRBD1 (6 bases). V was shortened by 3 bases and J by 6 bases, with 15 bases between the two germline ends. Per germline, CDR1 MNHEY and CDR2 SMNVEV (reference sequence). The CDR3 length is 14 residues. CDR3 nucleotide sequence: TGTGCCAGCAGTTTGGGCCGACTCAGGGGCGAGCAGTACTTC. Protein product: CASSLGRLRGEQYF.

Turning to this clonotype: The junction shows a germline mismatch at one end, possibly a read error. The CDR3 DNA is TGTGTCAGCCAGAGGTGGGGAATCGGAAACACCATATATTTT. Its translation: CVSQRWGIGNTIYF. The J gene is TRBJ1-3, the V gene TRBV7-9, with D hard to call. CDR3 length: 14 residues. CDR1 SEHNR and CDR2 FQNEAQ come from the germline V gene (reference sequence).

This clonotype came up many times. This rearrangement joins TRBV6-4 to TRBJ2-4; 9 bases fit TRBD1. This CDR3 comprises 15 residues. Germline V gene lookup returns CDR1 MRHNA and CDR2 SNTAGT. V lost 5 bases and J lost 3; bases outside the gene matches: 5. CDR3 in DNA: TGTGCCAGCAGTCCGGGACAGGGAAGCAAAAACATTCAGTACTTC. It specifies CASSPGQGSKNIQYF.

This clonotype was recorded a few times. This sequence joins TRBV6-5 and TRBJ1-1; D might be TRBD1 (5 bases). The CDR3 has 15 residues. CDR1 and CDR2 (germline): MNHEY, SVGAGI. Trimming removed 6 bases from V and 6 bases from J, with 20 bases in between. As DNA, the CDR3 is TGTGCCAGCAGAGGTGTCGGGGCGGAGAGCGCTGAAGCTTTCTTT. Its translation is CASRGVGAESAEAFF.

This clonotype was counted a few times. V is TRBV5-1 and J is TRBJ1-5; D remains unclear. CDR3 length equals 11 residues. Per the germline V gene, CDR1 is SGHRS and CDR2 is YFSETQ. The V end was cut by 7 bases, the J end by 7 bases, with 9 bases between. CDR3 sequence (DNA): TGCGCCAGCGGTCGTATGCAGCCCCAGCATTTT. This sequence encodes CASGRMQPQHF.

The gene calls are TRBV7-3 and TRBJ2-2; 9 nucleotides agree with TRBD2. This CDR3 has 15 amino acids. Germline-derived CDR1 and CDR2 are SGHTA and FQGTGA. V shed 2 bases, J shed 3 bases, and the junction held 1 base outside the gene matches. The CDR3 loop is CASSLGGRDTGELFF. The CDR3, as DNA: TGTGCCAGCAGCTTAGGCGGGAGGGACACCGGGGAGCTGTTTTTT.

This chain connects TRBV18 to TRBJ2-7; 7 nucleotides line up with TRBD2. The CDR3 extends over 13 amino acids. CDR1 is KGHSH and CDR2 is LQKENI in the germline V gene. The V and J ends lost 3 bases and 6 bases, in that order; junction bases with no gene match: 5. CDR3 region: CASSPPPGGEQYF. CDR3 in DNA: TGTGCCAGCTCACCCCCGCCGGGGGGCGAGCAGTACTTC. Full variable domain (rest looked up from reference TRBV18 and TRBJ2-7): NAGVMQNPRHLVRRRGQEARLRCSPMKGHSHVYWYRQLPEEGLKFMVYLQKENIIDESGMPKERFSAEFPKEGPSILRIQQVVRGDSAAYFCASSPPPGGEQYFGPGTRLTVT.

This clonotype was observed a few times. The chain combines TRBV7-2 with TRBJ2-5, with 12 bases aligning to TRBD2. J lost 4 bases, V lost 4 bases, and 7 bases had no gene match. The CDR3 runs 16 residues. Germline CDR1 is SGHTA and CDR2 is FQGNSA. The CDR3 loop is CASSWTSGTNGETQYF. CDR3 coding DNA: TGTGCCAGCAGCTGGACTAGCGGGACCAATGGAGAGACCCAGTACTTC.

The V gene is TRBV7-9, the J gene TRBJ1-2, with a tentative D call TRBD1 (5 bases). This CDR3 is built from 14 residues. Trimming left V 7 bases short and J 6 bases short, with 18 bases between. In germline, CDR1 is SEHNR, CDR2 FQNEAQ (reference sequence). The CDR3 bases are TGTGCCAGCAACCCCTGGGACCAAGATGATGGCTACACCTTC. It specifies CASNPWDQDDGYTF.

This clonotype has ten or more counts. The V and J genes are TRBV4-3 and TRBJ2-3; D gene ambiguous. The V gene's germline CDR1 is LGHNA and CDR2 YSLEER. The germline V and J ends were trimmed by 1 base and 4 bases, with 18 bases remaining between them. The CDR3 spans 17 residues. The CDR3 spells CASSQVGYGWASDTQYF. The CDR3 nucleotides read TGCGCCAGCAGCCAAGTGGGCTATGGCTGGGCGTCAGATACGCAGTATTTT.

The gene calls are TRBV28 and TRBJ2-1; 7 positions agree with TRBD1. The CDR3 covers 15 residues. With V trimmed by 5 bases and J by 3 bases, 7 bases remained unmatched. Germline CDR1 is MDHEN and CDR2 is SYDVKM. The CDR3 protein is CASSLTRDSYNEQFF. The CDR3 DNA sequence: TGTGCCAGCAGTCTCACCCGGGACAGCTACAATGAGCAGTTCTTC.

This rearrangement joins TRBV5-1 to TRBJ1-2; D is uncertain. This CDR3 has 16 amino acids. Trimming pared 2 bases from V and 7 bases from J, leaving 21 bases between. Germline loops: CDR1 SGHRS, CDR2 YFSETQ. In DNA form, the CDR3 reads TGCGCCAGCAGCTTCGGGAGCGGCGTTAAAAGTCGTGGCTACACCTTC. This gives the protein CASSFGSGVKSRGYTF. The whole variable domain, remainder taken from reference TRBV5-1 and TRBJ1-2, is KAGVTQTPRYLIKTRGQQVTLSCSPISGHRSVSWYQQTPGQGLQFLFEYFSETQRNKGNFPGRFSGRQFSNSRSEMNVSTLELGDSALYLCASSFGSGVKSRGYTFGSGTRLTVV.

This clonotype came up a few times. V is TRBV6-2 or TRBV6-3 and J is TRBJ2-1; possibly TRBD2 for D (5 bases). V lost 1 base and J lost 15, with 22 bases in between. Looked up from germline, CDR1 is MNHEY and CDR2 is SVGEGT. CDR3 length: 15 residues. CDR3 DNA sequence: TGTGCCAGCAGTTACTGGAAACGCTCCCCCGGGATTGTGTTCTTC. This encodes CASSYWKRSPGIVFF.

This clonotype was counted once. The V gene is TRBV4-2, the J gene TRBJ1-5; TRBD1 aligns across 8 bases. The germline CDR1 and CDR2 sequences are LGHNA and YNFKEQ. After removal of 2 bases from V and 0 bases from J, the junction contained 9 bases not matched to a gene. CDR3 length: 18 amino acids. Here the CDR3 reads CASSQRPGTGVSNQPQHF. The CDR3 nucleotides read TGTGCCAGCAGCCAACGTCCCGGGACAGGAGTTAGCAATCAGCCCCAGCATTTT.